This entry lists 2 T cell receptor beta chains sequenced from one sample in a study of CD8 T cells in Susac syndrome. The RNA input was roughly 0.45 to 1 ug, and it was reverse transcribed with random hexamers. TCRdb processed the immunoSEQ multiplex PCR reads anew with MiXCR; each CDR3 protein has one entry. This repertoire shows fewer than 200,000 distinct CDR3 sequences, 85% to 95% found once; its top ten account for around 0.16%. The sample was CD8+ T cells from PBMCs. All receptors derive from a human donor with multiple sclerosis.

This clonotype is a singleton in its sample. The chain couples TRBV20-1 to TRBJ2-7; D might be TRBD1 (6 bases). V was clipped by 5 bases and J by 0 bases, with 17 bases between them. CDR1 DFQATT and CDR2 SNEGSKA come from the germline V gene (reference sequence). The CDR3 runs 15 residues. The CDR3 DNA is TGCAGTGCTCACCTCTGGGACACCAGCTCCTACGAGCAGTACTTC. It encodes CSAHLWDTSSYEQYF.

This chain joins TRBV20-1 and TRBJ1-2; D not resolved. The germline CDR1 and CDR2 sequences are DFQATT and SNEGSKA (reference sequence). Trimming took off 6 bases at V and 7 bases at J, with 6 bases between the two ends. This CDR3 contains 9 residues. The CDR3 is CSAYAGYTF. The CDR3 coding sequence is TGCAGTGCCTACGCTGGCTACACCTTC.